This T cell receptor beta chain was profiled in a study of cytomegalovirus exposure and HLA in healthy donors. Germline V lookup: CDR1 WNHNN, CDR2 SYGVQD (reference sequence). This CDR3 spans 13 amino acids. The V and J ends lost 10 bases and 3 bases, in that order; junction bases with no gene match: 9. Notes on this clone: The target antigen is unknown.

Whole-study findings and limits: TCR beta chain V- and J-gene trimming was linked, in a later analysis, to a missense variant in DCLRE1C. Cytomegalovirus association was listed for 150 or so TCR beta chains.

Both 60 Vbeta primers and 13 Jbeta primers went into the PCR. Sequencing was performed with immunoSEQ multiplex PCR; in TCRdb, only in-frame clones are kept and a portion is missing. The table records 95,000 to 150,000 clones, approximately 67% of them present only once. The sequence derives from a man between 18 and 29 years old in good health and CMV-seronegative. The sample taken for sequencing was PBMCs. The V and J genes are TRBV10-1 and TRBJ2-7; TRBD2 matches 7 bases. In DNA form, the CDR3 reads TGCGCCACCCTGGGACTAACCCTCTACGAGCAGTACTTC. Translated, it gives CATLGLTLYEQYF.